What follows describes a single T cell receptor (beta chain). This entry is derived from a study of blood T cell repertoires in COVID-19. Overall study context: PBMCs, B-cell-depleted T cells, or T cells were the source of the cDNA or gDNA that made up the material.

CDR1 and CDR2 from the germline V gene are LGHNA and YNFKEQ. The CDR3 spans 14 residues. With 1 base clipped from V and 1 base from J, the junction kept 0 bases outside the gene matches. Produced via immunoSEQ multiplex PCR; TCRdb's table is partial and in-frame only. The table includes 25,000 to 30,000 clones, 90% detected once. The genes are TRBV4-2 and TRBJ2-7, with TRBD2 matching over 8 bases. Sequenced: peripheral blood. The sequence was collected from a man between 65 and 85 years old with acute or convalescent COVID-19. CDR3 in amino acids: CASSQVAGSYEQYF. CDR3 coding DNA: TGTGCCAGCAGCCAAGTAGCGGGATCCTACGAGCAGTACTTC.